Listed here is a single T cell receptor beta chain. Its antigen is not identified. This sample is part of a study of CD8+ T cells in alopecia areata. Overall study: The study gave treated patients oral tofacitinib at 5 to 10 mg twice daily. Study results and caveats: Lesional scalp displayed greater clonality than normal scalp, most notably in alopecia totalis/universalis.

Stated treatment: oral pan-JAK inhibitor, 5-10 mg twice daily. V was cut by 3 bases and J by 6 bases, with 18 bases left in between. This CDR3 is built from 16 residues. The germline gives CDR1 MGHRA, CDR2 YSYEKL. Extraction of RNA preceded its reverse transcription into cDNA, which served as the sequencing template. The repertoire was sequenced with immunoSEQ multiplex PCR; TCRdb's copy has only in-frame clones and lacks some. The repertoire has around 99,000 clones, about 83% of them found once; the top ten carry over 20%. The source was CD8+ T cells sorted from blood, collected at week 24, from a patient treated with tofacitinib. The receptor was isolated from a human donor with alopecia areata. This chain links TRBV4-1 with TRBJ1-5, with D possibly being TRBD1 (6 bases). CDR3 in DNA: TGCGCCAGCAGCCACCAACCGGGACAAAGAAGTCAGCCCCAGCATTTT. Residues: CASSHQPGQRSQPQHF.